This TCR beta chain was sequenced during a study of cytomegalovirus exposure and HLA in healthy donors (dated by TCRdb to about 2017). A note on the overall study: An earlier analysis of fewer than 750 of the donors reported 250 to 300 Gb of sequence data and approximately 120 million unique TCR beta sequences obtained from 150 million to 200 million T cells. Typing coverage differed by locus: A, B, C, DRB1 and DQB1 were typed in roughly 620-630 donors, DQA1 in 522, DPA1 in some 570, and DPB1 in just under 490. To predict cytomegalovirus infection status, the study combined high-throughput TCR immunosequencing, statistical association of individual TCRs with disease status, and machine learning. HLA typing included class I and class II loci at four-digit resolution. On average, around 240,000 unique TCR beta nucleotide sequences were sequenced per donor among several hundred genotyped donors of the cohort, with roughly 18% of those sequences being non-productive. The study aimed to test whether cataloging public T cell receptors could reveal signatures of past pathogen exposure. To study patterns of TCR occurrence, a later analysis re-analyzed previously published TCR beta repertoires from just over 650 donors and added high-resolution HLA genotyping. Every discovery cohort repertoire had been produced on one sequencing platform. A later genetic analysis used genome-wide SNP genotypes for about three fifths of the roughly 700 donors, treating that subset as a discovery cohort. An early release that covered fewer than 800 HLA-typed donors contained approximately 300 gigabases of sequencing data and 70 million to 100 million unique TCR sequences. The genetic ancestry cluster associated with self-reported Caucasian donors included around four fifths of the roughly 400 genotyped donors. Using immunosequencing, the study profiled T cell repertoires from 666 subjects and related those repertoires to cytomegalovirus serostatus. An earlier analysis of fewer than 700 of the donors applied high-throughput TCR beta sequencing to assess whether each TCR beta V gene segment acted as functional or pseudogenic. Donor age, sex, ethnicity and CMV serostatus were compiled alongside the repertoire data. In the later analysis, no new phenotypic data were used to find candidate immune exposures; instead, reliance was placed on TCR beta sequences and their occurrence across donors. Roughly 5 DR-DQ haplotypes were handled as single units for association and clustering, since linkage in the cohort was strong. In addition to the first cohort of 666 subjects, a separate validation cohort of approximately 120 different subjects was used. The study at large found these results: In the study, around 150 TCR beta chains were listed as associated with cytomegalovirus. For the cohort, immune exposure information was limited to CMV serostatus. In a later analysis, HLA-associated TCR beta chains showed more clonal expansion and lower generation probabilities than non-associated chains that were equally common. A further reported finding was that TCR beta sequences accurately predicted the HLA-A and HLA-B alleles for most subjects in the first cohort. According to a later analysis, parvovirus B19, influenza, CMV and Epstein-Barr virus appeared linked to several top co-occurrence clusters. While some public TCRs were present in many individuals, most TCR sequences turned up only very rarely across donors. In a later analysis, more than 15,000 TCR beta sequences were associated with specific HLA alleles at a false discovery rate of 0.05. Because HLA typing was unavailable for some donors at each locus, only the typed subset was used in association tests. Correlated functional status among segregating V segments might be attributable to linkage disequilibrium, but an unknown experimental factor could not be ruled out. In a later genetic analysis, fewer N-insertions in productive TCRs were reported among donors in an Asian-associated ancestry cluster than the roughly 700-donor mean. An association between a missense DCLRE1C variant and V-gene and J-gene trimming of TCR beta chains was found in a later genetic analysis and replicated in an independent cohort. The classifier was reported to diagnose cytomegalovirus status with high specificity and sensitivity in both the original and validation cohorts. A few of the identified cytomegalovirus-associated TCR beta chains were confirmed in vitro to be specific for cytomegalovirus antigens. Roughly 17 rarely observed V segments, including chromosome 9 orphons, were excluded from the earlier analysis of about 500 of the donors because counts were too low. A later analysis found that TCR association rates varied across HLA loci, with DRB1 alleles showing the most associated TCRs and HLA-C alleles the fewest. A later analysis found that most CMV-associated TCR beta chains appeared HLA-restricted, with HLA associations seemingly driven largely by CMV exposure. Because the 87-base-pair reads could not distinguish some IMGT-functional V segments, including TRBV6-2 and TRBV6-3, those segments were excluded. A cluster of highly shared sequence variants was judged likely to represent a technical artifact of the sequencing pipeline. It was suggested by the authors that the approach could potentially be generalized to other disease states and immunological phenotypes. This cohort had only TCR beta chains sequenced, and the lack of alpha or paired-chain data limited which features could be detected. Presence/absence analyses assumed roughly uniform sequencing depth across donors, an assumption that may not hold. When HLA alleles, especially DR and DQ, strongly co-occurred, attributing TCR associations to individual alleles was difficult. Broadly in line with IMGT annotations, most TCR beta V segments showed up in productive rearrangements about 90% or about 30% of the time in an earlier analysis of under 700 of the donors.

The cohort consisted of 670 or so healthy bone marrow donors. Cohort members were all nominally healthy when sampled, although unrecorded immune exposures were likely present. The donor was CMV seropositive and belonged to the group of some 290 seropositive cohort members. A peripheral blood sample was collected from each donor, and TCR beta sequencing was performed on peripheral blood mononuclear cells. The Qiagen DNeasy Blood Extraction Kit was used to extract genomic DNA from the blood cell samples. The germline V gene (reference sequence) provides CDR1 MNHEY and CDR2 SMNVEV. From V the trimming removes 4 bases and from J it removes 8 bases, while the gene matches leave 4 bases of the junction unaccounted for. Measured from the cysteine to the phenylalanine, the CDR3 is 15 residues long. Just CDR3 DNA is preserved here, 45 bases in frame from base 1. With regard to this clone: The clone's antigen remains unknown. Qualities for individual bases were not recorded, and no much larger clone is one base off.

The library was prepared using the immunoSEQ multiplex PCR assay. A mixture of 60 forward primers for TCR Vbeta segments and 13 reverse primers for TCR Jbeta segments was used in the multiplex PCR. A multiplex PCR assay on genomic DNA amplified the CDR3 region of rearranged TCR beta genes. On the Illumina HiSeq System, the amplified TCR beta libraries were sequenced as 87-base-pair reads. Under the source paper's analysis protocol: A later analysis tallied around 87 million unique TCR beta chains across the 640 or so repertoires, and approximately 12 million of those chains were shared by two or more donors. To remove PCR and sequencing errors, raw reads were error-corrected and collapsed into unique sequences using a nearest-neighbor algorithm that merged closely related sequences. V, D and J gene segments were assigned by aligning CDR3 sequences to IMGT reference sequences. For a sequence to be retained, at least a six-nucleotide match to both a V gene segment and a J gene segment was required. A rearrangement counted as productive if the CDR3 had no stop codons and remained in frame with V and J, and every other rearrangement counted as non-productive. CDR3 was defined according to IMGT convention as the region running from the second conserved V-encoded cysteine to the conserved J-encoded phenylalanine. Sequences without an unambiguous match to a single V gene segment were excluded from the earlier analysis of several hundred of the donors. An earlier analysis of several hundred of the donors classified V segments as functional when productive rearrangements were above 56.7% and as segregating when the standard deviation between donors was above 5%. A statistical classification framework was built for diagnosing cytomegalovirus status from the catalog of TCR beta chain sequences. In a later analysis, TCR nucleotide sequences were compared against IMGT/GENE-DB human TR gene sequences so that V and J genes could be assigned. Using the TCRdist pipeline, a later analysis assigned CDR3 sequences along with most-parsimonious VDJ recombination scenarios. In a later analysis, every TCR beta chain was defined by the combination of its CDR3 amino acid sequence and its V-gene family, and reads without a unique V-gene family were dropped. In a later analysis, around 600 highly shared, low-generation-probability nucleotide sequences were removed to address suspected cross-contamination and a sequencing artifact. A later analysis calculated a clonal expansion index for each public chain from normalized within-repertoire ranks of inferred template counts. In a later analysis, generation probabilities were computed using a VDJ recombination model fitted to out-of-frame rearrangements, and the results were checked against IGoR. A later analysis scored TCR-TCR, TCR-HLA and TCR-CMV co-occurrence with hypergeometric tests, applying a repertoire-size bias correction to TCR pairs. A later analysis estimated false discovery rates by permuting HLA or CMV assignments 20 times. A later analysis grouped co-occurring TCRs with DBSCAN, adding TCRdist sequence similarity when clustering within HLA-allele-positive subsets. Repertoires with fewer than 30,000 or more than 120,000 public chains were left out of co-occurrence clustering, as were five repertoires with anomalous nucleotide sharing. This immuneACCESS table, as held by TCRdb, lists in-frame sequences with V and J called but not all clones. Of the missing ones, under half trace to an unresolved V gene in checked studies; the others have no known cause. That table gives V, J and clone size, and the DNA gave D and trimming. This sample lists about 160,000 clones; just under 80% were detected once. 9.7% of the sample rests with the top ten.

Sequenced input: PBMCs. This receptor chain uses TRBV27 and TRBJ2-1; 14 central bases correspond to TRBD2. The clonotype comes from a man younger than 30 in good health and CMV-seropositive. The sequenced DNA is TGTGCCAGCAGTTATCCGGGACTAGCGGGAGATGAGCAGTTCTTC. This is translated as CASSYPGLAGDEQFF.